This T cell receptor beta chain was sequenced during a study of identical twins. One entry per CDR3 protein results from TCRdb running MiXCR on the 5' RACE reads. The top ten clones hold about 0.52% of a sample with 460,000 or so distinct CDR3 sequences, over 12% of them seen once. Findings and caveats of the study: An excess of low generation probability was shown by twin-shared out-of-frame alpha sequences. Partly confounded zero-insertion analyses could result from invariant MAIT and iNKT cells.

Comments on this clonotype: Antigen: not known.

The V and J ends lost 2 bases and 3 bases, in that order; junction bases with no gene match: 3. This CDR3 region has 14 residues. Germline-derived CDR1 and CDR2 are SGHTA and FQGNSA. Healthy Caucasians, and only they, were the donors. The same data also contributed to another study, on yellow fever vaccine responses in identical twins. Per that study: Twins showed a vaccine T cell response that reportedly seemed partly convergent, partly personalized.

The chain is built from TRBV7-2 and TRBJ2-7; 8 bases match TRBD2. The clonotype comes from a woman in her late teens or twenties in good health. The sequenced sample consisted of CD4+ T cells sorted from blood. CDR3 loop: CASSLTGGDYEQYF. The CDR3, as DNA: TGTGCCAGCAGCTTAACGGGGGGGGACTACGAGCAGTACTTC.